This T cell receptor (beta chain) was found in a study of blood T cell repertoires in COVID-19. The assay was immunoSEQ multiplex PCR, and TCRdb's table has in-frame clones only and misses some. The profile shows some 120,000 clones, approximately 85% of them singletons. It was during active infection that Seattle patients were enrolled and then longitudinally followed. Trimming cost V 3 bases and J 1 base, with 12 bases left between them. CDR3 size: 16 residues. The V gene's germline CDR1 is MDHEN and CDR2 SYDVKM. The sequenced sample was peripheral blood. This chain links TRBV28 with TRBJ1-4; D remains ambiguous. This clonotype originated in a man younger than 40 with COVID-19, enrolled during active disease. DNA for the CDR3: TGTGCCAGCAGTTTCCCCACGGAGGGAACTAATGAAAAACTGTTTTTT. Protein sequence: CASSFPTEGTNEKLFF.